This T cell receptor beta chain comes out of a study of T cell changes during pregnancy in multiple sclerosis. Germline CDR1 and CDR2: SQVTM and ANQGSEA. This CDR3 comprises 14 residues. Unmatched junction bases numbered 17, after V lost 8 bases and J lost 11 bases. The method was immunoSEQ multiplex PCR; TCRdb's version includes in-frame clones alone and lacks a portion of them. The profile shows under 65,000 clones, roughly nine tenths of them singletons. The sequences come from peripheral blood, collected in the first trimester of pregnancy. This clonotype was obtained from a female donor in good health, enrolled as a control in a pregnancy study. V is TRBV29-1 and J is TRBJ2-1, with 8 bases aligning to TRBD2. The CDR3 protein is CSLWAGGPPLKQFF. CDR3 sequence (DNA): TGCAGCCTCTGGGCGGGAGGCCCTCCCCTCAAGCAGTTCTTC.